The T cell receptor beta chain described here comes from a study of T cells in women clearing cervical HPV infection. Study overall: Control women cleared a single incident HPV16 infection within 12 months.

Comments on this clone: Antigen: not known. Read coverage stops 3 residues before the CDR3 terminus; the germline J gene supplies the remainder.

Study findings and constraints: Each sample's T-cell count was unknown, possibly confounding richness. Repertoire richness, not evenness, was significantly elevated in CIN3+ cases versus controls.

The CDR3 runs to 13 residues. Germline loops: CDR1 SGHVS, CDR2 FNYEAQ. Using immunoSEQ multiplex PCR, the repertoire was profiled, and TCRdb retains in-frame clones only, with some absent. Seen in this sample are 40,000 to 55,000 clones; the ten most common clones hold around 0.98%. This chain connects TRBV7-6 to TRBJ2-3; 7 bases line up with TRBD1. Specimen: blood buffy coat. This receptor was taken from a woman aged 18 to 75 with a cervical HPV16 infection that either progressed to CIN3+ or cleared (not recorded which). CDR3 sequence: CASSRQGRETQYF. The CDR3 DNA, read in part, is TGTGCCAGCAGCAGACAGGGTAGGGAGACG. Looking up the rest from reference TRBV7-6 and TRBJ2-3 gives the full variable domain: GAGVSQSPRYKVTKRGQDVALRCDPISGHVSLYWYRQALGQGPEFLTYFNYEAQQDKSGLPNDRFSAERPEGSISTLTIQRTEQRDSAMYRCASSRQGRETQYFGPGTRLTVL.